This note documents a single T cell receptor beta chain sequence. The antigen this receptor binds is unknown. No base-level quality is on record; no much larger clone is a single base apart. This entry is derived from a study of cytomegalovirus exposure and HLA in healthy donors listed by TCRdb under 2017. Regarding the complete study: An earlier analysis of some 620 of the donors reported approximately 300 Gb of sequence data and 117 million unique TCR beta sequences obtained from around 170 million T cells. Roughly 300 gigabases of sequencing data and approximately 91 million unique TCR sequences made up an early release that covered around 640 HLA-typed donors. Among the roughly 380 genotyped donors, more than 70% belonged to the genetic ancestry cluster associated with self-reported Caucasian donors. The aim of the study was to test whether cataloging public T cell receptors could identify signatures of past pathogen exposure. The study used immunosequencing to profile the T cell repertoires of about 670 subjects and linked those repertoires to cytomegalovirus serostatus. In addition to the first cohort of around 670 subjects, a separate validation cohort of approximately 110 different subjects was used. To predict cytomegalovirus infection status, the study combined high-throughput TCR immunosequencing, statistical association of individual TCRs with disease status, and machine learning. A later analysis re-examined previously published TCR beta repertoires from roughly 720 donors and added high-resolution HLA genotyping to investigate patterns of TCR occurrence. Rather than using new phenotypic data, the later analysis identified candidate immune exposures from TCR beta sequences and from how often those sequences occurred across donors. An earlier analysis of 500 to 750 of the donors applied high-throughput TCR beta sequencing to assess whether each TCR beta V gene segment acted as functional or pseudogenic. Alongside the repertoire data, information on donor age, sex, ethnicity and CMV serostatus was compiled. A later genetic analysis took genome-wide SNP genotypes for about 55% of the roughly 700 donors and used that subset as a discovery cohort. All discovery cohort repertoires had been generated using a single sequencing platform. Both class I and class II loci were covered by HLA typing, at four-digit resolution. Typing coverage varied by locus: roughly 620-630 donors for A, B, C, DRB1 and DQB1; roughly 500 for DQA1; 600 to 610 for DPA1; 450 to 480 for DPB1. Four or five DR-DQ haplotypes were handled as single units for association and clustering, since linkage in the cohort was strong. Across 300 to 500 genotyped donors of the cohort, an average of approximately 240,000 unique TCR beta nucleotide sequences per donor were sequenced, and roughly a sixth of those sequences were non-productive. Paper-wide results and their limitations: Cytomegalovirus status was reported to be diagnosed by the classifier with high specificity and sensitivity in both the original and validation cohorts. While some public TCRs were present in many individuals, most TCR sequences turned up only very rarely across donors. Linkage disequilibrium might explain the correlated functional status among segregating V segments, but an unknown experimental factor could not be ruled out. Broadly in line with IMGT annotations, most TCR beta V segments showed up in productive rearrangements about 87% or about 30% of the time in an earlier analysis of 450 to 750 of the donors. The only immune exposure information available for the cohort was CMV serostatus. Some IMGT-functional V segments, including TRBV6-2 and TRBV6-3, could not be distinguished by the 87-base-pair reads and were therefore excluded. This cohort had only TCR beta chains sequenced, and the lack of alpha or paired-chain data limited which features could be detected. A later analysis associated 15,000 to 20,000 TCR beta sequences with specific HLA alleles at a false discovery rate of 0.05. A later genetic analysis associated a missense DCLRE1C variant with V-gene and J-gene trimming of TCR beta chains, and an independent cohort replicated the association. When HLA alleles, especially DR and DQ, strongly co-occurred, attributing TCR associations to individual alleles was difficult. Because HLA typing was unavailable for some donors at each locus, only the typed subset was used in association tests. The sequencing pipeline was judged likely to have produced a cluster of highly shared sequence variants as a technical artifact. According to a later analysis, most CMV-associated TCR beta chains appeared to be HLA-restricted, and the HLA associations seemed to be driven largely by CMV exposure. According to the authors, the approach could potentially be generalized to other disease states and immunological phenotypes. A later genetic analysis reported fewer N-insertions in productive TCRs among donors in an Asian-associated ancestry cluster than the 666-donor mean. A further reported finding was that TCR beta sequences accurately predicted the HLA-A and HLA-B alleles for most subjects in the first cohort. A later analysis found that TCR association rates varied across HLA loci, with DRB1 alleles showing the most associated TCRs and HLA-C alleles the fewest. In a later analysis, HLA-associated TCR beta chains showed more clonal expansion and lower generation probabilities than non-associated chains that were equally common. Because counts were too low, 15 to 20 rarely observed V segments, including chromosome 9 orphons, were excluded from the earlier analysis of several hundred of the donors. The presence/absence analyses assumed that sequencing depth was roughly uniform across donors, and that assumption may not be true. In a later analysis, several top co-occurrence clusters were reported to appear linked to parvovirus B19, influenza, CMV and Epstein-Barr virus. In vitro tests confirmed that a few of the cytomegalovirus-associated TCR beta chains recognize cytomegalovirus antigens. The study listed 150 to 200 TCR beta chains as associated with cytomegalovirus.

The cohort was made up of around 720 healthy bone marrow donors. At the time of sampling, every cohort member was nominally healthy, though immune exposures that went unrecorded were likely present. The donor was CMV seronegative and belonged to the group of approximately 320 seronegative cohort members. A peripheral blood sample was provided by each donor, and peripheral blood mononuclear cells were used for TCR beta sequencing. The Qiagen DNeasy Blood Extraction Kit was used to extract genomic DNA from the blood cell samples. From the cysteine up to the phenylalanine, the CDR3 has a length of 15 residues. Only the CDR3 part of the read is kept: 45 bases, read in frame from the first base. V loses 4 bases, J loses 6 bases, and the germline ends lie 15 bases apart. Looking up the germline V gene yields CDR1 MNHEY and CDR2 SVGAGI. Library construction relied on the immunoSEQ multiplex PCR assay. A mixture of 60 forward primers for TCR Vbeta segments and 13 reverse primers for TCR Jbeta segments was used in the multiplex PCR. Amplification of the CDR3 region of rearranged TCR beta genes was performed with a multiplex PCR assay on genomic DNA. The amplified TCR beta libraries were sequenced on the Illumina HiSeq System as 87-base-pair reads. As for the original processing: In a later analysis, some 80 million unique TCR beta chains were counted across the 690 or so repertoires, and some 10 million of these chains were shared by at least two donors. Raw reads were error-corrected and collapsed into unique sequences with a nearest-neighbor algorithm that merged closely related sequences to remove PCR and sequencing errors. To assign V, D and J gene segments, CDR3 sequences were aligned to IMGT reference sequences. For a sequence to be retained, a match of at least six nucleotides was required to both a V gene segment and a J gene segment. A rearrangement counted as productive if the CDR3 had no stop codons and remained in frame with V and J, and every other rearrangement counted as non-productive. CDR3 was defined according to IMGT convention as the region running from the second conserved V-encoded cysteine to the conserved J-encoded phenylalanine. The earlier analysis of approximately 590 of the donors excluded any sequence lacking an unambiguous match to a single V gene segment. An earlier analysis of 500 to 600 of the donors classified V segments as functional when productive rearrangements were above 56.7% and as segregating when the standard deviation between donors was above 5%. A statistical classification framework was built to diagnose cytomegalovirus status from the catalog of TCR beta chain sequences. In a later analysis, V and J genes were assigned by comparing TCR nucleotide sequences against IMGT/GENE-DB human TR gene sequences. In a later analysis, CDR3 sequences and most-parsimonious VDJ recombination scenarios were assigned using the TCRdist pipeline. In a later analysis, each TCR beta chain was defined by its CDR3 amino acid sequence together with its V-gene family, and reads lacking a unique V-gene family were excluded. As a way to deal with suspected cross-contamination and a sequencing artifact, a later analysis dropped 450 to 600 nucleotide sequences that were highly shared and had low generation probability. In a later analysis, a clonal expansion index was calculated for each public chain from normalized within-repertoire ranks of inferred template counts. In a later analysis, generation probabilities were computed using a VDJ recombination model fitted to out-of-frame rearrangements, and the results were checked against IGoR. In a later analysis, TCR-TCR, TCR-HLA and TCR-CMV co-occurrence was scored with hypergeometric tests, and a repertoire-size bias correction was applied to TCR pairs. To estimate false discovery rates, a later analysis permuted the HLA or CMV assignments 20 times. In a later analysis, co-occurring TCRs were grouped using DBSCAN, and TCRdist sequence similarity was added for clustering within HLA-allele-positive subsets. Repertoires with fewer than 30,000 or more than 120,000 public chains, plus five repertoires with anomalous nucleotide sharing, were excluded from co-occurrence clustering. This is the immuneACCESS table as TCRdb keeps it, with only in-frame sequences that have V and J called. A part of the clones is gone; compared with another copy, unresolved V genes explain less than half, and the rest is unexplained. V and J calls and clone size are as listed in that table; D and trimming were resolved from the DNA. This sample holds fewer than 250,000 clones; more than 80% were observed only once. Of the sample, approximately 2.9% is held by the ten largest clones.

Sequenced input: PBMCs. The origin of this receptor is a man between 25 and 39 years old in good health and CMV-seronegative. Recombination connected TRBV6-5 to TRBJ2-2; the D gene is perhaps TRBD1, on 5 matching bases. The CDR3 reads as follows: CASSSDTWGAGELFF. The DNA reads TGTGCCAGCAGTTCGGACACGTGGGGCGCCGGGGAGCTGTTTTTT.